These 24 T cell receptor beta chains were all obtained from the same sample, sequenced in a study of identical twins listed by TCRdb under 2016. Library construction relied on 5' RACE. These reads were obtained on an Illumina HiSeq 2000. Starting from the raw public reads, TCRdb applied fastp trimming at Q25, assembled clones with MiXCR and retained in-frame beta chains. Identical CDR3 protein sequences are pooled into one entry, listed with their most common genes and DNA. The table for this sample lists more than 1.5 million distinct CDR3 sequences; about 32% of them were counted only once. The biggest ten clones account for 0.27% of the sample. The sequenced sample consisted of cord blood. The receptors come from a newborn girl in good health.

This clonotype was seen repeatedly, ten times or more. The chain carries TRBV3-1 and TRBJ2-1, with 10 bases that match TRBD2. CDR3 length equals 16 residues. Per germline, CDR1 LGHDT and CDR2 YNNKEL (reference sequence). With 0 bases clipped from V and 3 bases from J, the junction kept 2 bases outside the gene matches. Here the CDR3 reads CASSQDASGSYNEQFF. In DNA form, the CDR3 reads TGTGCCAGCAGCCAAGACGCTAGCGGGAGCTACAATGAGCAGTTCTTC.

The CDR3 nucleotides read TGTGCCAGTAGAGGAGCACACAGGGGTTTCGGCTACGAGCAGTACTTC. This codes for CASRGAHRGFGYEQYF. The chain has TRBV19 and TRBJ2-7; 7 bases align to TRBD1. Germline values: CDR1 LNHDA, CDR2 SQIVND (reference sequence). This CDR3 comprises 16 residues. V lost 6 bases, J lost 3 bases, and 14 bases stayed unmatched.

This clonotype showed up just once. The chain is built from TRBV27 and TRBJ2-2; TRBD2 is a possible D gene (5 bases). This CDR3 is 14 amino acids long. Trimming removed 7 bases at V and 5 bases at J, with 14 bases between. Germline lookup yields CDR1 MNHEY and CDR2 SMNVEV (reference sequence). This CDR3 is CASTRGSGTGELFF. The CDR3 bases are TGTGCCAGCACCCGGGGATCGGGGACCGGGGAGCTGTTTTTT.

This clonotype has a handful of counts. V gene TRBV7-8 combines with J gene TRBJ2-1; 11 bases line up with TRBD2. Germline-derived CDR1 and CDR2 are SGHVS and FQNEAQ. This CDR3 contains 18 residues. The J segment lost 0 bases and the V segment lost 6 bases, leaving 10 bases of the junction unmatched. The CDR3 reads CASRPSLLAGGSYNEQFF. The CDR3 coding sequence is TGTGCCAGCAGGCCGTCCCTTCTAGCGGGGGGCTCCTACAATGAGCAGTTCTTC.

A few counts support this clonotype. The rearrangement joins TRBV15 to TRBJ1-4; D gene ambiguous. CDR3 size: 15 residues. The V end lost 2 bases, the J end lost 8 bases, and 15 bases lay between the germline ends. CDR1 LNHNV and CDR2 YYDKDF come from the germline V gene (reference sequence). The CDR3 bases are TGTGCCACCAGCAGACGGGGAGATGCCGAAGAAAAACTGTTTTTT. Amino acids: CATSRRGDAEEKLFF.

This clonotype was detected a few times. The chain recombines TRBV7-2 with TRBJ2-7, with D possibly being TRBD2 (5 bases). Germline-derived CDR1 and CDR2 are SGHTA and FQGNSA. V lost 5 bases to trimming and J lost 2 bases, with 19 bases between them. There are 16 residues in the CDR3. The CDR3 reads CASSLSIGMRTYEQYF. Written as DNA, the CDR3 is TGTGCCAGCAGCCTATCCATCGGGATGAGGACCTACGAGCAGTACTTC. Full variable domain (remainder filled in from reference TRBV7-2 and TRBJ2-7): GAGVSQSPSNKVTEKGKDVELRCDPISGHTALYWYRQSLGQGLEFLIYFQGNSAPDKSGLPSDRFSAERTGGSVSTLTIQRTQQEDSAVYLCASSLSIGMRTYEQYFGPGTRLTVT.

This clonotype was detected a few times. V gene TRBV4-2 combines with J gene TRBJ2-1, with 11 bases fitting TRBD2. The CDR3 loop spans 16 amino acids. J gave up 0 bases and V 6 bases, and 4 bases lay outside the gene matches. Germline V CDR1 and CDR2: LGHNA, YNFKEQ. The CDR3 is CASRLTSGISYNEQFF. The CDR3 DNA reads TGTGCCAGCAGGCTGACTAGCGGGATCTCCTACAATGAGCAGTTCTTC.

The V call is TRBV24-1, the J call TRBJ2-7; D is unclear. The V gene lost 10 bases and the J gene lost 7 bases, with 13 bases spanning the gap. Per the germline V gene, CDR1 is KGHDR and CDR2 is SFDVKD. The length of the CDR3 is 11 residues. The CDR3 protein is CATATLDEQYF. The CDR3 DNA sequence: TGTGCCACGGCCACTCTTGATGAGCAGTACTTC.

This chain links TRBV10-3 with TRBJ1-2; D gene ambiguous. Trimming cost V 0 bases and J 7 bases, with 15 bases left between them. Germline CDR1 reads ENHRY; CDR2 reads SYGVKD. The CDR3 length is 15 residues. Here the CDR3 DNA reads TGTGCCATCAGTGAGTCGGTCGACGCGGTAGGTGGCTACACCTTC. Amino acid sequence: CAISESVDAVGGYTF.

The chain links TRBV20-1 to TRBJ2-7, with a weak D call TRBD2 (6 bases). The CDR3 extends over 14 amino acids. V dropped 3 bases and J dropped 7 bases, with 19 bases sitting between them. The germline CDR1 and CDR2 sequences are DFQATT and SNEGSKA (reference sequence). CDR3 protein: CSASRTVRGNEQYF. DNA for the CDR3: TGCAGTGCTAGTCGGACCGTCCGCGGGAATGAGCAGTACTTC.

The chain employs TRBV29-1 and TRBJ1-5; D may be TRBD1 (5 bases). Germline CDR1 reads SQVTM; CDR2 reads ANQGSEA. The CDR3 runs to 10 residues. Trimming took 5 bases from V and 8 from J, leaving 7 bases between them. The CDR3, as DNA: TGCAGCGTTTCAGGGAAGCCCCAGCATTTT. It specifies CSVSGKPQHF.

This rearrangement joins TRBV10-3 to TRBJ1-4, with 9 positions matching TRBD1. This CDR3 is 13 amino acids long. Per the germline V gene, CDR1 is ENHRY and CDR2 is SYGVKD. V dropped 4 bases and J dropped 7; count of bases not matched to a gene: 1. The CDR3 region has the DNA TGTGCCATCAGTGGGGACAGGGCTGAAAAACTGTTTTTT. Amino acid sequence: CAISGDRAEKLFF.

The chain uses TRBV7-9 and TRBJ2-7, with D unresolved. Germline V lookup: CDR1 SEHNR, CDR2 FQNEAQ (reference sequence). Trimming cost V 3 bases and J 5 bases, with 8 bases left between them. The CDR3 contains 12 residues. The CDR3 coding sequence is TGTGCCAGCAGCTTTAAAACAGACGAGCAGTACTTC. It is translated as CASSFKTDEQYF. Supplemented by reference TRBV7-9 and TRBJ2-7, the full variable domain reads DTGVSQNPRHKITKRGQNVTFRCDPISEHNRLYWYRQTLGQGPEFLTYFQNEAQLEKSRLLSDRFSAERPKGSFSTLEIQRTEQGDSAMYLCASSFKTDEQYFGPGTRLTVT.

In this sample, this clonotype turned up many times. V usage is TRBV20-1 and J usage is TRBJ2-3; no definite D call. The CDR3 is 13 amino acids. Germline lookup yields CDR1 DFQATT and CDR2 SNEGSKA (reference sequence). The V end was cut by 4 bases, the J end by 2 bases, with 10 bases between. CDR3 protein: CSATDVNTDTQYF. CDR3 sequence (DNA): TGCAGTGCTACCGACGTAAACACAGATACGCAGTATTTT.

The DNA for the CDR3 is TGTGCCAGCAGTGAAATGGGACTAGGCCCCTACAATGAGCAGTTCTTC. It codes for CASSEMGLGPYNEQFF. V usage is TRBV25-1 and J usage is TRBJ2-1; 8 bases align to TRBD2. The V gene's germline CDR1 is MGHDK and CDR2 SYGVNS. The CDR3 spans 16 residues. V shed 2 bases, J shed 2 bases, and the junction held 5 bases outside the gene matches.

V usage is TRBV20-1 and J usage is TRBJ2-3; TRBD2 is a possible D gene (7 bases). Trimming cost V 1 base and J 2 bases, with 19 bases left between them. Germline assignment: CDR1 DFQATT and CDR2 SNEGSKA (reference sequence). The CDR3 covers 17 residues. This CDR3 reads CSARVLGGALHTDTQYF. Here the CDR3 DNA reads TGCAGTGCTAGAGTTTTAGGGGGGGCTCTCCACACAGATACGCAGTATTTT.

Concerning this clonotype itself: It may be a read error: a sequence one base away is much more abundant. The rearrangement links TRBV2 to TRBJ2-1; the match to TRBD1 covers 7 bases. The germline CDR1 and CDR2 sequences are SNHLY and FYNNEI. The CDR3 runs 15 residues. This chain's CDR3 is CASSVETGMYSEQFF. The CDR3 DNA reads as TGTGCCAGCAGTGTCGAGACAGGGATGTACAGTGAGCAGTTCTTC.

In this sample, this clonotype turned up a few times. The chain couples TRBV19 to TRBJ1-2; maybe TRBD1 (5 bases). CDR3 length equals 13 residues. The V end lost 7 bases, the J end lost 2 bases, and 11 bases lay between the germline ends. Germline V gene sequence: CDR1 LNHDA, CDR2 SQIVND (reference sequence). CDR3: CASNPTVNYGYTF. The CDR3 nucleotides are TGTGCCAGTAACCCGACAGTGAACTATGGCTACACCTTC.

V gene TRBV12-3 or TRBV12-4 combines with J gene TRBJ2-5; TRBD2 matches at 9 bases. V shed 6 bases and J 13 bases; nucleotides not matched to a gene: 9. The CDR3 has 12 amino acids. The CDR3, as DNA: TGTGCCAGCAGCCAACGACTAGCGGAGCCGTACTTC. Protein product: CASSQRLAEPYF.

This clonotype is a singleton in its sample. This may stem from a read error, because a much larger clone lies one nucleotide away. The chain employs TRBV2 and TRBJ2-1; 10 bases map to TRBD2. CDR3 length: 17 amino acids. V was clipped by 3 bases and J by 8 bases; unmatched bases: 13. Germline lookup yields CDR1 SNHLY and CDR2 FYNNEI. The CDR3 region has the DNA TGTGCCAGCAGTGACCGGTTCAGACTAGCGGGCCACGATGAGCAGTTCTTC. This gives the protein CASSDRFRLAGHDEQFF.

This clonotype was seen more than once but under ten times. CDR3 DNA: TGTGCCAGCAGTTACTCGACCCTCGGGACAGGGGGCTCACCCCTCCACTTT. Amino acid sequence: CASSYSTLGTGGSPLHF. The J gene is TRBJ1-6, the V gene TRBV6-5; 12 positions agree with TRBD1. With 0 bases clipped from V and 10 bases from J, the junction kept 7 bases outside the gene matches. The length of the CDR3 is 17 residues. Germline V gives CDR1 MNHEY, CDR2 SVGAGI.

This clonotype was detected a few times. The chain joins TRBV13 to TRBJ2-3; 10 positions agree with TRBD2. V dropped 7 bases and J dropped 4; count of bases not matched to a gene: 5. This CDR3 has 14 amino acids. Germline CDR1 is PRHDT and CDR2 is FYEKMQ (reference sequence). The CDR3 sequence is CASTPGLAPDTQYF. For the CDR3, the DNA is TGTGCCAGCACCCCGGGACTAGCGCCAGATACGCAGTATTTT.

At least ten counts were recorded for this clonotype. The CDR3 DNA reads TGTGCCAGCAGCCCATCCCCCGGACAGGGGGCAATTGGCTACACCTTC. Protein product: CASSPSPGQGAIGYTF. The chain has TRBV12-3 or TRBV12-4 and TRBJ1-2, with 11 bases aligning to TRBD1. CDR3 length: 16 residues. Trimming at V came to 6 bases and at J to 7 bases, leaving 13 bases not matched to a gene.

This clonotype has just a few counts. This chain links TRBV20-1 with TRBJ1-1; 11 nucleotides match TRBD1. This CDR3 is 18 amino acids long. J lost 3 bases, V lost 3 bases, and 15 bases had no gene match. CDR1 and CDR2 from the germline V gene are DFQATT and SNEGSKA (reference sequence). The CDR3 coding sequence is TGCAGTGCTAGTCAATCTCGGTCCCGGGACAGGGGGTACACTGAAGCTTTCTTT. It translates to CSASQSRSRDRGYTEAFF.